The next 16 T cell receptor beta chains were all read from a single sample in a study of cytomegalovirus exposure and HLA in healthy donors. The PCR used 60 Vbeta and 13 Jbeta primers. The method was immunoSEQ multiplex PCR; TCRdb's version includes in-frame clones alone and lacks a portion of them. Among some 96,000 clones listed, under 65% were seen once. The material sequenced was PBMCs. The receptors shown here come from a man between 60 and 75 years old in good health and CMV-seronegative.

The gene calls are TRBV14 and TRBJ2-2; 9 bases are a match to TRBD2. The germline V gene encodes CDR1 SGHDN and CDR2 FVKESK. Trimming at V came to 0 bases and at J to 7 bases, leaving 9 bases not matched to a gene. This CDR3 has 17 residues. The CDR3: CASSQELAGVKGGELFF. The CDR3 nucleotides are TGTGCCAGCAGCCAAGAGTTAGCGGGAGTAAAGGGCGGGGAGCTGTTTTTT.

V usage is TRBV18 and J usage is TRBJ2-5, with D possibly matching TRBD2 (5 bases). V lost 3 bases to trimming and J lost 7 bases, with 15 bases between them. CDR3 length: 14 amino acids. Germline lookup yields CDR1 KGHSH and CDR2 LQKENI. CDR3 sequence reads: CASSPPQPGGTQYF. The CDR3 DNA follows: TGTGCCAGCTCACCCCCACAGCCCGGAGGGACCCAGTACTTC.

The genes are TRBV11-2 and TRBJ2-2; 16 bases fit TRBD2. The CDR3 covers 18 residues. Trimming took 3 bases from V and 5 from J; bases not matched to a gene: 6. The V gene's germline CDR1 is SGHAT and CDR2 FQNNGV. In DNA, the CDR3 is TGTGCCAGCAGCTTCGGGACTAGCGGGGGGGCATTTACCGGGGAGCTGTTTTTT. Encoded protein: CASSFGTSGGAFTGELFF.

This rearrangement joins TRBV5-8 to TRBJ2-5, with 7 positions matching TRBD1. TRBJ2-7 matches the DNA end more closely, so the J call is doubtful. The germline gives CDR1 SGHTS, CDR2 YDEGEE. The CDR3 covers 13 residues. CDR3 coding DNA: TGTGCCAGCAGCTTAGACAGGGCCGTCGAGCAGTACTTC. Protein: CASSLDRAVEQYF.

The chain joins TRBV5-4 to TRBJ2-7, with 7 bases identical to TRBD1. The trim removed 4 bases at V and 0 bases at J, leaving 7 bases unmatched. The germline V gene encodes CDR1 SGHNT and CDR2 YYREEE (reference sequence). The length of the CDR3 is 15 residues. The CDR3 nucleotides read TGTGCCAGCAGCGGTACCGGGACAGCCTCCTACGAGCAGTACTTC. It translates to CASSGTGTASYEQYF. Supplemented by reference TRBV5-4 and TRBJ2-7, the full variable domain reads ETGVTQSPTHLIKTRGQQVTLRCSSQSGHNTVSWYQQALGQGPQFIFQYYREEENGRGNFPPRFSGLQFPNYSSELNVNALELDDSALYLCASSGTGTASYEQYFGPGTRLTVT.

The chain is built from TRBV6-1 and TRBJ2-4; D gene ambiguous. Trimming removed 6 bases at V and 0 bases at J, with 12 bases between. CDR3 size: 15 residues. CDR1 is MNHNS and CDR2 is SASEGT in the germline V gene. CDR3 region: CASRAAIAAKNIQYF. The CDR3 DNA reads as TGTGCCAGCAGGGCCGCCATAGCAGCCAAAAACATTCAGTACTTC.

This sequence joins TRBV5-6 and TRBJ1-3; D possibly corresponds to TRBD1 (6 bases). V gave up 5 bases and J gave up 2 bases, with 14 bases separating them. This CDR3 comprises 15 residues. Germline V lookup: CDR1 SGHDT, CDR2 YYEEEE. The CDR3 DNA follows: TGTGCCAGCAGATTCAGGGGCAGTCCTGGAAACACCATATATTTT. This encodes CASRFRGSPGNTIYF.

This clone was seen more than once but under ten times. This chain joins TRBV6-6 and TRBJ1-1; a possible D gene is TRBD1 (5 bases). CDR1 and CDR2 (germline): MNHNY, SVGAGI (reference sequence). V lost 2 bases and J 4 bases, leaving 8 bases between the germline ends. There are 13 residues in the CDR3. The CDR3 sequence is CASSYPRATEAFF. The CDR3 DNA sequence: TGTGCCAGCAGTTACCCCAGGGCCACTGAAGCTTTCTTT.

The chain recombines TRBV9 with TRBJ2-1, with no clear D. Trimming shortened V by 0 bases and J by 9 bases, and 13 bases separated the two germline ends. CDR1 and CDR2 from the germline V gene are SGDLS and YYNGEE. The CDR3 is 14 residues long. The CDR3 nucleotides read TGTGCCAGCAGCGTAGCGTTTGCGTCTGGTGAGCAGTTCTTC. Amino acid sequence: CASSVAFASGEQFF.

The chain combines TRBV5-4 with TRBJ1-1; perhaps TRBD1 as D (6 bases). CDR3 length: 12 amino acids. Germline V gene data show CDR1 as SGHNT and CDR2 as YYREEE (reference sequence). Deletions cut 5 bases from V and 11 bases from J, with 16 bases between. The CDR3 DNA reads as TGTGCCAGCAGTAATGTTGGGGGCGTTGCTTTCTTT. This codes for CASSNVGGVAFF.

This clone was seen a few times. The rearrangement uses TRBV25-1 and TRBJ1-1; D not resolved. The ends were cut back, 1 base at V and 2 bases at J, with 8 bases in the middle. The germline gives CDR1 MGHDK, CDR2 SYGVNS. This CDR3 contains 14 residues. The CDR3 nucleotides read TGTGCCAGCAGTGAATGGGGAGTAAACACTGAAGCTTTCTTT. This encodes CASSEWGVNTEAFF.

This clone was counted only a few times. The rearrangement joins TRBV29-1 to TRBJ2-7; a possible D gene is TRBD1 (5 bases). The germline CDR1 and CDR2 sequences are SQVTM and ANQGSEA. The CDR3 runs 11 residues. Trimming pared 6 bases from V and 6 bases from J, leaving 12 bases between. The CDR3 here is CSVLEQVEQYF. CDR3 DNA: TGCAGCGTCCTAGAACAGGTCGAGCAGTACTTC.

This clone was detected a few times. The rearrangement links TRBV29-1 to TRBJ1-1, with D hard to call. CDR3 size: 15 residues. Germline V gene lookup returns CDR1 SQVTM and CDR2 ANQGSEA. V dropped 0 bases and J dropped 1 base, with 12 bases sitting between them. CDR3 in DNA: TGCAGCGTTGAAGACAGAGGTTTACCGAACACTGAAGCTTTCTTT. This encodes CSVEDRGLPNTEAFF.

The V call is TRBV5-4, the J call TRBJ1-2; D gene unclear. Trimming pared 4 bases from V and 2 bases from J, leaving 12 bases between. The germline CDR1 and CDR2 sequences are SGHNT and YYREEE (reference sequence). The CDR3 is made up of 14 amino acids. As DNA, the CDR3 is TGTGCCAGCAGCCCTTACGAGGAGAACTATGGCTACACCTTC. Protein sequence: CASSPYEENYGYTF. Using reference TRBV5-4 and TRBJ1-2 for the parts outside the CDR3, the full variable domain is ETGVTQSPTHLIKTRGQQVTLRCSSQSGHNTVSWYQQALGQGPQFIFQYYREEENGRGNFPPRFSGLQFPNYSSELNVNALELDDSALYLCASSPYEENYGYTFGSGTRLTVV.

The chain is built from TRBV5-8 and TRBJ2-7; 11 bases line up with TRBD1. There are 16 residues in the CDR3. The junction had 7 bases not matched to a gene; V was cut back by 4 bases and J by 1 base. Germline CDR1 SGHTS, CDR2 YDEGEE. CDR3 loop: CASSGGQGAESYEQYF. CDR3 DNA: TGTGCCAGCAGCGGAGGACAGGGGGCGGAGTCCTACGAGCAGTACTTC.

The chain links TRBV5-4 to TRBJ1-2; no reliable D call. Germline assignment: CDR1 SGHNT and CDR2 YYREEE (reference sequence). The V end lost 3 bases, the J end lost 7 bases, and 16 bases lay between the germline ends. The CDR3 is 14 residues long. The CDR3 DNA follows: TGTGCCAGCAGCTATGACCCGGGAGCGCGTGGCTACACCTTC. Translated, it gives CASSYDPGARGYTF.